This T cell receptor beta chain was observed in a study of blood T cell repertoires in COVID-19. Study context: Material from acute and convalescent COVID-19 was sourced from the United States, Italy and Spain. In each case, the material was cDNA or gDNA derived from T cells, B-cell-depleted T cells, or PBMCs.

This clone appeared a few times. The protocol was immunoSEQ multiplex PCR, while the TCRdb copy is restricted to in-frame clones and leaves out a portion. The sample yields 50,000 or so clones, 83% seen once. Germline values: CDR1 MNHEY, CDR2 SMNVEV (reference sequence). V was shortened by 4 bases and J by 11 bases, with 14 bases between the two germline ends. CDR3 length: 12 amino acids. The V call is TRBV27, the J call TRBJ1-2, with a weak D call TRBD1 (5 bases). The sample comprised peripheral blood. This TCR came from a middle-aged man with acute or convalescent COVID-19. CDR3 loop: CASSSNQGGYTF. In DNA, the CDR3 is TGTGCCAGCAGTTCGAATCAGGGCGGTTACACCTTC.